This TCR beta chain was captured by sequencing in a study of blood T cell repertoires in COVID-19. Libraries were prepared by immunoSEQ multiplex PCR; TCRdb keeps only in-frame clonotypes and omits some of them. The table shows 230,000 or so clones, with 84% occurring only once. The ends were cut back, 7 bases at V and 7 bases at J, with 10 bases in the middle. The V gene's germline CDR1 is MNHEY and CDR2 SVGAGI. CDR3 length: 12 amino acids. The origin of this receptor is a man over 45 who had recovered from COVID-19. The sample comprised PBMCs or T cells enriched from blood (not recorded which). The V and J genes are TRBV6-5 and TRBJ2-2, with D maybe TRBD2 (6 bases). CDR3 sequence reads: CASIAAGGELFF. The CDR3 DNA follows: TGTGCCAGCATAGCGGCGGGCGGGGAGCTGTTTTTT.